This entry describes one TCR beta chain. Authors' processing steps: Reference gene primer amplification in the assay estimated nucleated cell counts. Generated by immunoSEQ multiplex PCR, the TCRdb table keeps only in-frame clones and is missing some. For V, J and clone size, that table is used; D and trimming come from the DNA. The sample holds a few hundred thousand clones, 70% to 90% seen once. This sample was included in a study of blood T cell repertoires in COVID-19. At the level of the study: In Cohort 3, a recovered donor had either two negative PCRs, clearance, or symptom resolution. Collection of acute and convalescent COVID-19 samples took place in the United States, Italy and Spain. PBMCs, B-cell-depleted T cells, or T cells provided the cDNA or gDNA that made up the material.

Trimming took 2 bases from V and 8 from J; bases not matched to a gene: 6. CDR3 length: 13 residues. Germline CDR1 reads MGHRA; CDR2 reads YSYEKL. The sequence came from a man between 35 and 55 years old in a cohort exposed to, infected with or recovered from COVID-19 (not recorded which). The J gene is TRBJ2-7, the V gene TRBV4-1; 7 bases are a match to TRBD1. Sample: PBMCs or T cells enriched from blood (not recorded which). This CDR3 reads CASSQLTGDQQYF. The CDR3 DNA follows: TGCGCCAGCAGCCAACTAACAGGGGACCAGCAGTACTTC.